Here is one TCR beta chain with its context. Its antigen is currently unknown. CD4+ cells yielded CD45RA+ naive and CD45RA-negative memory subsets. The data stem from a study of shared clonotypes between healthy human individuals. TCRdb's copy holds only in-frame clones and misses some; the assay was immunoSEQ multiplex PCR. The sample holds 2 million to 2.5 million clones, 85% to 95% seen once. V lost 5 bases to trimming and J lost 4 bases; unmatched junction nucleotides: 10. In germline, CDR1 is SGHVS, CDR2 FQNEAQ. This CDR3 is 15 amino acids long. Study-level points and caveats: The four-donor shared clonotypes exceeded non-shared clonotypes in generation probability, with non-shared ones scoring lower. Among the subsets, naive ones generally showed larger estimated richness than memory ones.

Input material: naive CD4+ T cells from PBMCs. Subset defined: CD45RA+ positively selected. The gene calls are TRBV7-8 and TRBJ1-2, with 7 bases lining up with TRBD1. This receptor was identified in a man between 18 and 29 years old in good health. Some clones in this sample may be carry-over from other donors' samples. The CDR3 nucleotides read TGTGCCAGCAGCGCCCAGGGGGGCGTCGGCTATGGCTACACCTTC. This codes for CASSAQGGVGYGYTF.